The 4 T cell receptor beta chains reported below all come from one sample, sequenced in a study of blood T cell repertoires in COVID-19. Clones were read by immunoSEQ multiplex PCR, and TCRdb kept only the in-frame ones, dropping some. The table has hundreds of thousands of clones, around 90% seen once. The sequencing input was PBMCs or T cells enriched from blood (not recorded which). These receptors came from a woman younger than 35 who had recovered from COVID-19.

This clone was seen a few times. J is TRBJ2-3 and V is TRBV5-4; 10 nucleotides match TRBD2. Germline loops: CDR1 SGHNT, CDR2 YYREEE (reference sequence). Trimming took 7 bases from V and 0 from J; bases not matched to a gene: 11. The CDR3 sequence is 17 residues long. The CDR3 region is CASGRLAGTPSTDTQYF. CDR3 sequence (DNA): TGTGCCAGCGGCAGACTAGCGGGCACTCCTAGCACAGATACGCAGTATTTT.

The rearrangement links TRBV25-1 to TRBJ2-1, with 8 bases that match TRBD2. Germline V gene lookup returns CDR1 MGHDK and CDR2 SYGVNS. The junction had 5 bases not matched to a gene; V was cut back by 4 bases and J by 6 bases. CDR3 length: 14 residues. The CDR3 sequence: CASSVAGGRNEQFF. The CDR3 nucleotides read TGTGCCAGCAGTGTGGCGGGGGGCCGCAATGAGCAGTTCTTC.

This clone was detected only once. The chain carries TRBV5-4 and TRBJ1-3, with 7 bases identical to TRBD1. The junction had 4 bases not matched to a gene; V was cut back by 0 bases and J by 1 base. This CDR3 has 16 residues. Per germline, CDR1 SGHNT and CDR2 YYREEE (reference sequence). CDR3 loop: CASSLEGGRSGNTIYF. The DNA for the CDR3 is TGTGCCAGCAGCTTGGAAGGGGGCAGGTCTGGAAACACCATATATTTT.

The J gene is TRBJ1-4, the V gene TRBV4-3; 10 nucleotides match TRBD1. The CDR3 totals 16 residues. V trimming: 1 base; J trimming: 5 bases; junction bases outside the gene matches: 4. The V gene's germline CDR1 is LGHNA and CDR2 YSLEER. The DNA for the CDR3 is TGCGCCAGCAGCCAAGGGACAGGGGGGCGGAATGAAAAACTGTTTTTT. Translated, it gives CASSQGTGGRNEKLFF.